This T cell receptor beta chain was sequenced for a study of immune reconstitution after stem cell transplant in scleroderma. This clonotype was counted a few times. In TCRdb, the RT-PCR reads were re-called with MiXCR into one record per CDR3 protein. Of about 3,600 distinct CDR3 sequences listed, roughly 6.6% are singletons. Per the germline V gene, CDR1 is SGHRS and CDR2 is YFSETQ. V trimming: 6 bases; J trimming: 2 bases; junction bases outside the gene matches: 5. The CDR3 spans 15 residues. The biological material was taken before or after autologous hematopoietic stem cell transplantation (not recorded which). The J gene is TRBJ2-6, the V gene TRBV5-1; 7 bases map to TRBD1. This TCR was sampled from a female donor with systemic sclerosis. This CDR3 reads CASTGDRAGANVLTF. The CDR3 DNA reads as TGCGCCAGCACCGGAGACAGGGCTGGGGCCAACGTCCTGACTTTC.